Frequency places the clone carrying this T cell receptor beta chain as medium-sized. Antigen unknown. This sample was included in a study of CXCR3-negative and CXCR3-positive naive CD8 T cells. Study-level background: The dataset comprises 120 million to 150 million TRB reads in total, with about 1.5 +/- 0.3 million reads per library. Study results and limitations: With surface CD5 comparable between naive subsets, TCR strength was estimated using properties derived from the TRB CDR3. Comparison of naive cells showed more hydrophobic TRB CDR3s in CXCR3-positive than in CXCR3-negative naive cells. Memory CD8+ T cell repertoires were far less diverse than both naive subsets.

UMI labels and 5' RACE were used to prepare the TRB cDNA libraries. TCRdb reanalyzed the 5' RACE reads and collapses them to one entry per CDR3 protein, without DNA. The repertoire table contains 5,000 to 6,000 distinct CDR3 sequences. Germline V gene data show CDR1 as DFQATT and CDR2 as SNEGSKA (reference sequence). The CDR3 is made up of 14 amino acids. Each CD8+ T cell subset was sorted in triplicate, 330,000 or so cells each. V is TRBV20-1 and J is TRBJ2-7. The material sequenced was naive CXCR3+ CD8+ T cells from blood. Subset here: CD45RO-CCR7+CD27+CD95- naive CD8+ T cells expressing CXCR3 (TNR3+). This TCR was recovered from a human donor in good health. Some clones in this sample may be carry-over from other donors' samples. The CDR3 spells CSARDRQVTYEQYF.